This T cell receptor beta chain was obtained from a study of CD8 T cells in ankylosing spondylitis. Study results and caveats: In ankylosing spondylitis blood, a motif of eight highly homologous TCR beta variants appeared characteristic.

This clonotype was recorded at least ten times. No antigen is known for it. TCRdb redid the calling of the 5' RACE reads with MiXCR, one entry per CDR3 protein. The sample holds about 500,000 distinct CDR3 sequences, approximately 5.3% seen once. CDR1 DFQATT and CDR2 SNEGSKA come from the germline V gene (reference sequence). This CDR3 has 13 amino acids. V lost 7 bases and J lost 1; bases outside the gene matches: 7. The clonotype was recovered from a male donor with ankylosing spondylitis. The genes are TRBV20-1 and TRBJ2-7; 7 bases are a match to TRBD2. The sample consisted of blood, either unsorted or a sorted T cell fraction (not recorded which). CDR3 protein: CSGGGRWSYEQYF. The CDR3, as DNA: TGCAGTGGGGGGGGACGTTGGTCCTACGAGCAGTACTTC.